What follows describes a single T cell receptor (beta chain). These data belong to a study of shared clonotypes between healthy human individuals. The length of the CDR3 is 17 residues. V dropped 4 bases and J dropped 6; count of bases not matched to a gene: 7. CDR1 is MNHNS and CDR2 is SASEGT in the germline V gene. Assay used: immunoSEQ multiplex PCR; TCRdb lists only in-frame clones, some missing. The data contain some 2,400,000 clones, approximately 96% of them singletons. The chain joins TRBV6-1 to TRBJ2-2; the match to TRBD2 covers 14 bases. Sequencing was done on a sample of naive CD4+ T cells sorted from blood. Sample subset: CD45RA+ positively selected. The sequence was collected from a young man in good health. The CDR3 region is CASSAGLAGGLPGELFF. CDR3 DNA sequence: TGTGCCAGCAGTGCCGGACTAGCGGGGGGCCTGCCCGGGGAGCTGTTTTTT.